Presented here are 15 T cell receptor beta chains from one specimen sequenced in a study of T cell responses to AZD1222 COVID-19 vaccine. Profiled with immunoSEQ multiplex PCR; TCRdb holds only in-frame clones, not every one. The table includes some 190,000 clones, about 92% detected once. This specimen consisted of peripheral blood, obtained on day 0 of AZD1222 vaccination. The receptors originated from an adult in good health.

The chain couples TRBV27 to TRBJ2-6, with unresolved D. From germline, CDR1 is MNHEY and CDR2 SMNVEV (reference sequence). The CDR3 sequence is 15 residues long. V was pared by 2 bases and J by 5 bases, with 10 bases between. In DNA form, the CDR3 reads TGTGCCAGCAGTTTAAATCAAAATTGGGCCAACGTCCTGACTTTC. As protein: CASSLNQNWANVLTF.

CDR3 amino acids: CASRELSGRFDGYTF. CDR3 bases: TGTGCCAGCCGCGAGTTGTCTGGGAGGTTTGATGGCTACACCTTC. The V call is TRBV6-5, the J call TRBJ1-2; D is unclear. The CDR3 runs 15 residues. Trimming left V 8 bases short and J 6 bases short, with 22 bases between. Germline-derived CDR1 and CDR2 are MNHEY and SVGAGI.

This chain links TRBV6-1 with TRBJ1-1; weak D call: TRBD1 (5 bases). Germline values: CDR1 MNHNS, CDR2 SASEGT. This CDR3 is 15 amino acids long. Trimming took 10 bases from V and 1 from J, leaving 19 bases between them. The CDR3 region has the DNA TGTGCCAACCCTATTGATGGGACGGAGAACACTGAAGCTTTCTTT. Translation: CANPIDGTENTEAFF.

The V gene is TRBV19, the J gene TRBJ2-7; D gene ambiguous. This CDR3 spans 11 amino acids. Germline V gene data show CDR1 as LNHDA and CDR2 as SQIVND (reference sequence). V lost 5 bases to trimming and J lost 5 bases, with 7 bases between them. Written as DNA, the CDR3 is TGTGCCAGTAGTGGCTCAAACGAGCAGTACTTC. This encodes CASSGSNEQYF.

This clone was seen a few times. The same CDR3 arises from other DNA sequences in this sample as well. V is TRBV28 and J is TRBJ1-5, with 9 nucleotides matching TRBD1. The CDR3 is 14 amino acids. After removal of 6 bases from V and 3 bases from J, the junction contained 3 bases not matched to a gene. Germline V CDR1 and CDR2: MDHEN, SYDVKM. The CDR3 DNA is TGTGCCAGCAGGGGACAGGGTCCCAATCAGCCCCAGCATTTT. Amino acid sequence: CASRGQGPNQPQHF. The complete variable domain, with remaining parts taken from reference TRBV28 and TRBJ1-5, reads DVKVTQSSRYLVKRTGEKVFLECVQDMDHENMFWYRQDPGLGLRLIYFSYDVKMKEKGDIPEGYSVSREKKERFSLILESASTNQTSMYLCASRGQGPNQPQHFGDGTRLSIL.

This chain connects TRBV14 to TRBJ2-3; the D is unclear. Germline V gene lookup returns CDR1 SGHDN and CDR2 FVKESK. CDR3 size: 17 residues. V lost 0 bases and J lost 8, with 21 bases in between. The CDR3 region has the DNA TGTGCCAGCAGCCAAGAAGCAGGACCGGGTCGAATAGCTACGCAGTATTTT. It yields the protein CASSQEAGPGRIATQYF.

The rearrangement joins TRBV11-2 to TRBJ1-2; D perhaps matches TRBD1 (5 bases). The CDR3 contains 15 residues. Trimming shortened V by 0 bases and J by 7 bases, and 15 bases separated the two germline ends. Germline values: CDR1 SGHAT, CDR2 FQNNGV. CDR3 sequence (DNA): TGTGCCAGCAGCTTAGAAGCAGGGCGAGGGCTTGGCTACACCTTC. This translates into CASSLEAGRGLGYTF.

V is TRBV6-2 or TRBV6-3 and J is TRBJ2-4; D possibly corresponds to TRBD1 (5 bases). This CDR3 is built from 12 residues. V gave up 5 bases and J gave up 15 bases, with 17 bases separating them. Per germline, CDR1 MNHEY and CDR2 SVGEGT. The CDR3 bases are TGTGCCAGCAGTCCCGACATCAGGGTGGGGTACTTC. Translated, it gives CASSPDIRVGYF.

The V gene is TRBV9, the J gene TRBJ1-3; no reliable D call. Deletions cut 5 bases from V and 0 bases from J, with 12 bases between. Germline values: CDR1 SGDLS, CDR2 YYNGEE. The CDR3 totals 15 residues. CDR3 DNA sequence: TGTGCCAGCAGTGGAGACGGGAGCTCTGGAAACACCATATATTTT. It yields the protein CASSGDGSSGNTIYF.

The V gene is TRBV24-1, the J gene TRBJ1-2, with a possible D match to TRBD1 (6 bases). This CDR3 region has 17 residues. CDR1 KGHDR and CDR2 SFDVKD come from the germline V gene. Trimming stripped 4 bases from V and 2 bases from J, with 19 bases between. The CDR3 sequence is CATSENLPTGANYGYTF. CDR3 DNA sequence: TGTGCCACCAGTGAAAATCTCCCGACAGGAGCGAACTATGGCTACACCTTC.

A single count supports this clone. The chain joins TRBV7-6 to TRBJ2-7, with 9 bases matching TRBD1. Per germline, CDR1 SGHVS and CDR2 FNYEAQ. CDR3 length: 15 amino acids. Losses at the gene ends were 4 bases for V and 6 bases for J; bases not matched to a gene: 10. The CDR3, as DNA: TGTGCCAGCAGCTCGAATCCGGGACAGGGTGCCGAGCAGTACTTC. Its translation: CASSSNPGQGAEQYF. Complete variable domain (other parts from reference TRBV7-6 and TRBJ2-7): GAGVSQSPRYKVTKRGQDVALRCDPISGHVSLYWYRQALGQGPEFLTYFNYEAQQDKSGLPNDRFSAERPEGSISTLTIQRTEQRDSAMYRCASSSNPGQGAEQYFGPGTRLTVT.

Comment on this clone: At the DNA level, this CDR3 is encoded by other sequences in the same sample as well. The rearrangement links TRBV18 to TRBJ1-2; TRBD1 aligns across 9 bases. This CDR3 is built from 12 residues. With 4 bases clipped from V and 6 bases from J, the junction kept 0 bases outside the gene matches. Germline V gene sequence: CDR1 KGHSH, CDR2 LQKENI. The chain's CDR3 is CASSRQGDGYTF. In nucleotides, the CDR3 is TGTGCCAGCTCACGACAGGGGGATGGCTACACCTTC.

J is TRBJ2-3 and V is TRBV5-1, with 9 positions matching TRBD1. The V gene end was trimmed by 0 bases and the J gene end by 5 bases; junction bases not matched to a gene: 10. The germline V gene has CDR1 SGHRS and CDR2 YFSETQ. The CDR3 is made up of 17 amino acids. The CDR3 sequence: CASSLGNRDRVQDTQYF. The CDR3 nucleotides read TGCGCCAGCAGCTTGGGGAACCGGGACAGGGTTCAAGATACGCAGTATTTT.

The rearrangement joins TRBV10-3 to TRBJ2-1; a possible D gene is TRBD2 (6 bases). V lost 6 bases and J 9 bases, leaving 24 bases between the germline ends. CDR1 and CDR2 from the germline V gene are ENHRY and SYGVKD. CDR3 length: 16 residues. The CDR3 sequence is CAIRTTLEGGDGEQFF. CDR3 nucleotide sequence: TGTGCCATCAGAACGACCCTTGAGGGAGGTGACGGTGAGCAGTTCTTC.

This chain uses TRBV10-1 with TRBJ1-2; 8 bases map to TRBD1. This CDR3 region has 13 residues. V lost 3 bases to trimming and J lost 7 bases; unmatched junction nucleotides: 4. Germline V lookup: CDR1 WNHNN, CDR2 SYGVQD (reference sequence). CDR3 sequence reads: CASSERDRGGYTF. CDR3 DNA sequence: TGCGCCAGCAGTGAACGAGACAGGGGTGGCTACACCTTC.